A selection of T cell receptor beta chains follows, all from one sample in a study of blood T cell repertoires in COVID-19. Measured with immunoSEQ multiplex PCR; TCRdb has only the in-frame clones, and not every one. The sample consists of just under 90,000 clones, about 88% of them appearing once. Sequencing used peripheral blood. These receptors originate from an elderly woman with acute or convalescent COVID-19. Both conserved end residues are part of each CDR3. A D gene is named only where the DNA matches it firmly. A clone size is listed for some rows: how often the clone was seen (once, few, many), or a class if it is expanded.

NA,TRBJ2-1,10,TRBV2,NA,TGTGCCAGCAGGGGGCTTGAGCAGTTCTTC,CASRGLEQFF
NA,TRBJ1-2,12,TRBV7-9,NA,TGTGCCAGCAGCTTTGCGGGTGGTGGCTACACCTTC,CASSFAGGGYTF
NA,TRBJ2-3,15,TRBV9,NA,TGTGCCAGCAGCGTCACTACCTCTAGCACAGATACGCAGTATTTT,CASSVTTSSTDTQYF
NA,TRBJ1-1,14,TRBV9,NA,TGTGCCAGCAGCCCAGGGACACTGAACACTGAAGCTTTCTTT,CASSPGTLNTEAFF
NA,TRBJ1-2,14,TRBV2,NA,TGTGCCAGCAGTGTTAGGCCTGCCGGGGGTGGCTACACCTTC,CASSVRPAGGGYTF
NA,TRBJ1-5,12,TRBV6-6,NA,TGTGCCAGCACCACAGGGAATCAGCCCCAGCATTTT,CASTTGNQPQHF
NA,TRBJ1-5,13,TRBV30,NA,TGTGCCTGGAGTGCCCAGGGCAATCAGCCCCAGCATTTT,CAWSAQGNQPQHF
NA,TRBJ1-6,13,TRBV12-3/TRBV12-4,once,TGTGCCAGCAGCCGCCTCCGGGATTCACCCCTCCACTTT,CASSRLRDSPLHF
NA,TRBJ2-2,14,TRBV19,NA,TGTGCCAGTAGTTCCCTAGCGCGCACCGGGGAGCTGTTTTTT,CASSSLARTGELFF
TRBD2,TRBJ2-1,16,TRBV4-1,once,TGCGCCAGCAGCCGCTTCTTTAGCGGGGAGAGGGATGAGCAGTTCTTC,CASSRFFSGERDEQFF
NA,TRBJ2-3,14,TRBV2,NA,TGTGCCGGAAGTACAGGGGGGGACACAGATACGCAGTATTTT,CAGSTGGDTDTQYF
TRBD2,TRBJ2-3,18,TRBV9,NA,TGTGCCAGCAGCGCTGACCGTTCTAGCGGGGGTTTCACAGATACGCAGTATTTT,CASSADRSSGGFTDTQYF
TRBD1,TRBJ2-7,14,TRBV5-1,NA,TGCGCCAGCAGAGCCGGGACAGGGCAGTTCGAGCAGTACTTC,CASRAGTGQFEQYF
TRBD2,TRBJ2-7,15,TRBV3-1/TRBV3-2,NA,TGTGCCAGCAGCCAATTTCTGGGAGGGTCCTACGAGCAGTACTTC,CASSQFLGGSYEQYF
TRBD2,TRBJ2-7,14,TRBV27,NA,TGTGCCAGCAGGGGACTAGCGGATACCTACGAGCAGTACTTC,CASRGLADTYEQYF
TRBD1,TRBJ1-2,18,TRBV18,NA,TGTGCCAGCTCACCGAGGTCGGGACAGGGGTTCGATAACTATGGCTACACCTTC,CASSPRSGQGFDNYGYTF